Below are 21 T cell receptor beta chains sequenced from a single sample in a study of blood T cell repertoires in COVID-19. Some clones are missing from TCRdb's copy, which holds only in-frame ones; the method was immunoSEQ multiplex PCR. The sample has about 87,000 clones, roughly 87% seen once. The sequenced sample consisted of peripheral blood. All receptors come from an elderly woman with acute or convalescent COVID-19.

CDR3 coding DNA: TGTGCCACCAGACGGCTCCGGGGGACCCACTATGGCTACACCTTC. It specifies CATRRLRGTHYGYTF. The chain combines TRBV24-1 with TRBJ1-2, with D possibly being TRBD1 (5 bases). The V end lost 7 bases, the J end lost 3 bases, and 17 bases lay between the germline ends. Germline CDR1 and CDR2: KGHDR and SFDVKD. CDR3 size: 15 residues.

This chain joins TRBV21-1 and TRBJ2-7; the D call in the table, TRBD2, was not verified against the DNA. TRBV21-1 is described as a pseudogene. The CDR3 is made up of 13 amino acids. CDR3 region: CAPRSGPSYEQYF. CDR3 sequence (DNA): TGTGCCCCCCGGTCGGGTCCCTCCTACGAGCAGTACTTC.

This clone was seen only once. The junction and the germline gene differ at one end; a read error may be behind it. Other DNA sequences in this sample translate to the same CDR3. The rearrangement links TRBV25-1 to TRBJ2-3; no definite D call. The CDR3 has 11 residues. Germline CDR1 and CDR2: MGHDK and SYGVNS. The CDR3 DNA follows: TGTGCCAGCAGTCGCACAGATACGCAATATTTT. Translating gives CASSRTDTQYF.

The chain uses TRBV30 and TRBJ1-2; D call uncertain. This CDR3 has 14 amino acids. Trimming removed 3 bases at V and 8 bases at J, with 19 bases between. Germline V gives CDR1 GTSNPN, CDR2 SVGIG (reference sequence). The CDR3 reads CAWRGRLPSMGYTF. The CDR3 DNA is TGTGCCTGGAGGGGGAGGTTACCCTCTATGGGCTACACCTTC. Based on the CDR3 plus reference TRBV30 and TRBJ1-2, the full variable domain is SQTIHQWPATLVQPVGSPLSLECTVEGTSNPNLYWYRQAAGRGLQLLFYSVGIGQISSEVPQNLSASRPQDRQFILSSKKLLLSDSGFYLCAWRGRLPSMGYTFGSGTRLTVV.

The V call is TRBV6-1, the J call TRBJ2-4; 10 bases match TRBD1. Per germline, CDR1 MNHNS and CDR2 SASEGT. This CDR3 region has 16 residues. With V trimmed by 3 bases and J by 1 base, 3 bases remained unmatched. The CDR3 DNA reads TGTGCCAGCAGTGATGACAGGGGGCAGGCCAAAAACATTCAGTACTTC. It specifies CASSDDRGQAKNIQYF.

This chain uses TRBV6-2 or TRBV6-3 with TRBJ2-5; unclear D gene. CDR3 length: 11 amino acids. The germline CDR1 and CDR2 sequences are MNHEY and SVGEGT. V lost 5 bases and J 5 bases, leaving 6 bases between the germline ends. The CDR3 DNA is TGTGCCAGCAGTGCCCGGGAGACCCAGTACTTC. Its translation is CASSARETQYF.

The rearrangement uses TRBV7-2 and TRBJ2-7, with TRBD2 matching over 10 bases. The trim removed 7 bases at V and 0 bases at J, leaving 6 bases unmatched. The CDR3 is made up of 15 amino acids. CDR1 is SGHTA, CDR2 FQGNSA, per germline. DNA for the CDR3: TGTGCCAGCACAACTAGCGGGATGACCTCCTACGAGCAGTACTTC. Its protein product is CASTTSGMTSYEQYF.

The J gene is TRBJ1-4, the V gene TRBV7-2, with D possibly matching TRBD1 (6 bases). Germline CDR1 and CDR2: SGHTA and FQGNSA. The CDR3 has 14 amino acids. V lost 2 bases, J lost 8 bases, and 12 bases lay in between. The CDR3 here is CASSLRGTWEKLFF. In DNA, the CDR3 is TGTGCCAGCAGCTTAAGGGGGACATGGGAAAAACTGTTTTTT.

The V and J genes are TRBV5-4 and TRBJ2-6; no clear D gene. Germline CDR1 and CDR2: SGHNT and YYREEE (reference sequence). The CDR3 spans 17 residues. V shed 4 bases and J shed 2 bases, with 16 bases lying between them. As DNA, the CDR3 is TGTGCCAGCAGCCTGTTGGTTCTCAGCGCTGGGGCCAACGTCCTGACTTTC. Translated: CASSLLVLSAGANVLTF.

This clone appeared a single time. This chain uses TRBV15 with TRBJ2-2, with 7 positions matching TRBD2. J was trimmed by 7 bases and V by 5 bases; bases with no gene match: 13. Germline V gives CDR1 LNHNV, CDR2 YYDKDF (reference sequence). The CDR3 is 16 amino acids. The CDR3 DNA reads as TGTGCCACCAGCCCCCGGGGAGCGGGGCTGGGCGGGGAGCTGTTTTTT. Residues: CATSPRGAGLGGELFF.

Here the CDR3 reads CASSDRDRAWYEQYF. CDR3 bases: TGTGCCAGCAGTGATAGGGACAGGGCATGGTACGAGCAGTACTTC. The rearrangement links TRBV6-1 to TRBJ2-7; 9 bases agree with TRBD1. CDR1 is MNHNS and CDR2 is SASEGT in the germline V gene. The CDR3 spans 15 residues. V lost 3 bases to trimming and J lost 4 bases; unmatched junction nucleotides: 7.

The CDR3 region has the DNA TGCGCCAGCAGCTTGGTAGGCGTGGGTAGTAGCATCACCGGGGAGCTGTTTTTT. This encodes CASSLVGVGSSITGELFF. V is TRBV5-1 and J is TRBJ2-2; D uncertain. V gave up 0 bases and J gave up 4 bases, with 19 bases separating them. The CDR3 contains 18 residues. Germline CDR1 is SGHRS and CDR2 is YFSETQ.

The chain recombines TRBV7-2 with TRBJ1-4, with D perhaps TRBD1 (5 bases). Germline V lookup: CDR1 SGHTA, CDR2 FQGNSA. This CDR3 has 15 residues. Trimming stripped 5 bases from V and 7 bases from J, with 17 bases between. CDR3 bases: TGTGCCAGCAGCCCCCAGGGAGGGGTGGCTGAAAAACTGTTTTTT. Translating it yields CASSPQGGVAEKLFF.

This clone was detected once. The chain links TRBV3-1 (or the pseudogene TRBV3-2) to TRBJ2-2, with D possibly TRBD2 on 5 matching bases. The CDR3 covers 17 residues. V was cut by 4 bases and J by 4 bases, with 19 bases left in between. CDR1 is LGHDT and CDR2 is YNNKEL in the germline V gene (reference sequence). In DNA, the CDR3 is TGTGCCAGCAGCCTCTCGACGACCCGAACTAGCACCGGGGAGCTGTTTTTT. Translated: CASSLSTTRTSTGELFF.

This chain uses TRBV9 with TRBJ2-5, with 11 bases fitting TRBD1. The junction had 3 bases not matched to a gene; V was cut back by 1 base and J by 1 base. This CDR3 comprises 16 residues. Per germline, CDR1 SGDLS and CDR2 YYNGEE. The chain's CDR3 is CASSVRTGGPQETQYF. CDR3 DNA: TGTGCCAGCAGCGTAAGGACAGGGGGCCCCCAAGAGACCCAGTACTTC.

This chain uses TRBV30 with TRBJ2-5; possible D gene TRBD1, 7 bases. V lost 1 base, J lost 3 bases, and 12 bases lay in between. Germline V gene sequence: CDR1 GTSNPN, CDR2 SVGIG (reference sequence). The CDR3 extends over 14 amino acids. In nucleotides, the CDR3 is TGTGCCTGGAGTGGGAGGGGGCAAAAAGAGACCCAGTACTTC. This encodes CAWSGRGQKETQYF.

V and J are TRBV19 and TRBJ1-5; D remains unclear. V lost 6 bases to trimming and J lost 2 bases, with 20 bases between them. This CDR3 is 17 amino acids long. Per the germline V gene, CDR1 is LNHDA and CDR2 is SQIVND (reference sequence). CDR3 sequence (DNA): TGTGCCAGTAGAATCGGCGGCTACCAGCGAGGCAATCAGCCCCAGCATTTT. Encoded protein: CASRIGGYQRGNQPQHF.

The chain carries TRBV15 and TRBJ1-5, with 8 bases identical to TRBD1. The CDR3 runs to 17 residues. V shed 1 base, J shed 5 bases, and the junction held 10 bases outside the gene matches. In germline, CDR1 is LNHNV, CDR2 YYDKDF (reference sequence). For the CDR3, the DNA is TGTGCCACCAGCAGAGCGATCACGGGACAGGTCTATCAGCCCCAGCATTTT. This translates into CATSRAITGQVYQPQHF.

J is TRBJ2-3 and V is TRBV4-3; D remains ambiguous. CDR1 is LGHNA and CDR2 is YSLEER in the germline V gene. The CDR3 contains 16 residues. The V and J ends lost 4 bases and 0 bases respectively, with 14 bases between them. CDR3 coding DNA: TGCGCCAGCAGCCCAGCTAGGCTTGGTAGCACAGATACGCAGTATTTT. This gives the protein CASSPARLGSTDTQYF.

This clone was observed once. This chain uses TRBV9 with TRBJ1-5, with 8 bases fitting TRBD1. The germline V gene encodes CDR1 SGDLS and CDR2 YYNGEE. This CDR3 contains 16 residues. V shed 0 bases, J shed 6 bases, and the junction held 8 bases outside the gene matches. The CDR3 here is CASSVGTGTLGQPQHF. The CDR3 region has the DNA TGTGCCAGCAGCGTAGGGACAGGGACCTTAGGTCAGCCCCAGCATTTT.

The V gene is TRBV19, the J gene TRBJ2-5, with TRBD2 as a possible D gene (5 bases). The CDR3 totals 12 residues. Trimming pared 3 bases from V and 5 bases from J, leaving 7 bases between. Germline CDR1 LNHDA, CDR2 SQIVND (reference sequence). The CDR3 DNA sequence: TGTGCCAGTAGTATCTCGGGGGAGACCCAGTACTTC. Its translation: CASSISGETQYF.